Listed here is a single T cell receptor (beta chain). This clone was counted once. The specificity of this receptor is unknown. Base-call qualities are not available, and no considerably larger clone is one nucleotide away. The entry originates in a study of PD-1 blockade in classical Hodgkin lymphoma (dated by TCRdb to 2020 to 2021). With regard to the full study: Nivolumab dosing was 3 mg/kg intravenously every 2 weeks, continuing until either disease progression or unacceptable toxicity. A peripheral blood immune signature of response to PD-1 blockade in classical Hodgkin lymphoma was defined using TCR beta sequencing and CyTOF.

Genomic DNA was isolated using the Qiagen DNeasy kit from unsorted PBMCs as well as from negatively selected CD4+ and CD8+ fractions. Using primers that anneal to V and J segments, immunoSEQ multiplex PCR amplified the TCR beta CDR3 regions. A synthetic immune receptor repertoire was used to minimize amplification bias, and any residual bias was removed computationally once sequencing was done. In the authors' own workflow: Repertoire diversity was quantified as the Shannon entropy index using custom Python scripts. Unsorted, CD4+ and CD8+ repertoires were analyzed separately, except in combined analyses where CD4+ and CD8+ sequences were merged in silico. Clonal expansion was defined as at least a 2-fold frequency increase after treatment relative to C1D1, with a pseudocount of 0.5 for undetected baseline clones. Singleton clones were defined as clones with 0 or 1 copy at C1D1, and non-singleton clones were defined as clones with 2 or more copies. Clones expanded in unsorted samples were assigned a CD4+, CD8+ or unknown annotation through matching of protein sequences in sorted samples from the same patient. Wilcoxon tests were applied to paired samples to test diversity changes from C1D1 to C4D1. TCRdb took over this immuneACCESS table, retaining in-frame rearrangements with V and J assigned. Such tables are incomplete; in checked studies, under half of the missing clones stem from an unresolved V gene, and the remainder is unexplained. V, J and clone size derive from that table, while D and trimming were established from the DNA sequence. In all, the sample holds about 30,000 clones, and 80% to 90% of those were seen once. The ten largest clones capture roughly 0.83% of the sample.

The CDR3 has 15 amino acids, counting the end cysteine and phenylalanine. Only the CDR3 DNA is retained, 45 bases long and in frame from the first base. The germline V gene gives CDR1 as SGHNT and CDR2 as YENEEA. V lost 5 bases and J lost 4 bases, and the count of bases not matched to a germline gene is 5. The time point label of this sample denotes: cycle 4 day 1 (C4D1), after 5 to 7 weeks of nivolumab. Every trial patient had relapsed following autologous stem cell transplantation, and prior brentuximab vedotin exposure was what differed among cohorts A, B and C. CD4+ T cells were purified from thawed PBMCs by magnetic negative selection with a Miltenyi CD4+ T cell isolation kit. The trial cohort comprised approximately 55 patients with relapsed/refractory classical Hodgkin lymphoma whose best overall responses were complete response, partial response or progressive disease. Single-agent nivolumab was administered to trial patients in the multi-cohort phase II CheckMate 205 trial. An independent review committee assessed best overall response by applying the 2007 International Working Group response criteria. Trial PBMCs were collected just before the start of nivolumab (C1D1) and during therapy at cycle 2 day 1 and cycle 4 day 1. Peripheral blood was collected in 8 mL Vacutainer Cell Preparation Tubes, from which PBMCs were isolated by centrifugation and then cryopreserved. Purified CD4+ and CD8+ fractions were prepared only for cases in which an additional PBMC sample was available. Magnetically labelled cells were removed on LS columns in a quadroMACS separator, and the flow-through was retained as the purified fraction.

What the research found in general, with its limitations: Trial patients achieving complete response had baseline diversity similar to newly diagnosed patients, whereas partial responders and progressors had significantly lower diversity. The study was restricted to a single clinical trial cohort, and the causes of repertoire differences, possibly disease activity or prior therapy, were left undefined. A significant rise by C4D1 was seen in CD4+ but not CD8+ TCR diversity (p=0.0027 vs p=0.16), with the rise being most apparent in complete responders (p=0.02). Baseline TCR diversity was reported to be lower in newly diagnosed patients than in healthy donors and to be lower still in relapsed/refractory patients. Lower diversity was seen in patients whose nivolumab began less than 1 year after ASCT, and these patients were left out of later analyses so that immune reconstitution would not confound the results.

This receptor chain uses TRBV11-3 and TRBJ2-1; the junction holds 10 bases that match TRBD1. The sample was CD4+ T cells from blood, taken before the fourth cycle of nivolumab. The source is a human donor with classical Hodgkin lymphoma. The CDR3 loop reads CASSTRQGAYNEQFF. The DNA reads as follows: TGTGCCAGCAGCACCCGACAGGGGGCGTACAATGAGCAGTTCTTC. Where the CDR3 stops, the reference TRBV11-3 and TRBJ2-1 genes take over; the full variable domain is EAGVVQSPRYKIIEKKQPVAFWCNPISGHNTLYWYLQNLGQGPELLIRYENEEAVDDSQLPKDRFSAERLKGVDSTLKIQPAELGDSAVYLCASSTRQGAYNEQFFGPGTRLTVL.